This entry is about one T cell receptor (beta chain). This clonotype was recorded a few times. Its antigen is currently not known. No base-level quality is on record; no much larger clone is a single base apart. This record belongs to a study of CD8 T cells in ankylosing spondylitis (TCRdb year 2017). Some background on the complete study: The study set out to find disease-linked TCR variants by profiling T cell receptor beta repertoires in ankylosing spondylitis patients and healthy donors. The full study cohort comprised approximately 23 ankylosing spondylitis patients and 85 to 120 healthy donors. Peripheral blood was sampled, and synovial fluid was also collected from ankylosing spondylitis patients.

Results and caveats for the whole study, not just this receptor: Some motif variants had previously been reported in the synovial fluid and blood of reactive arthritis patients, which suggests shared mechanisms of disease initiation. The disease-linked clones showed a CD8+ phenotype and occurred at relatively low frequencies in peripheral blood. Significant enrichment of the disease-linked clones was reported in matched synovial fluid samples from ankylosing spondylitis patients. A TCR beta motif made up of under ten highly homologous amino acid variants appeared to be characteristic of blood from ankylosing spondylitis patients.

The germline V gene (reference sequence) specifies SEHNR as CDR1 and FQNEAQ as CDR2. V loses 1 base at its end and J loses 5 bases; junction bases beyond the gene matches: 5. From the cysteine up to the phenylalanine, the CDR3 has a length of 15 residues. The read is trimmed to its CDR3 DNA, 45 bases read in frame from base 1. These reads were obtained on an Illumina HiSeq 2500. Quantitative 5'-RACE with molecular barcodes was used to prepare TCR beta libraries. As for the authors' bioinformatics: To identify disease-linked TCR variants, a new computational method was used, one built on a probabilistic model of VDJ rearrangement. TCRdb reran the public reads through fastp at Q25 and MiXCR, keeping productive beta chains. CDR3 protein duplicates are merged, each entry listing the most common genes and DNA. These V and J calls derive from TCRdb rather than the authors' analysis. The sample table shows 350,000 to 400,000 distinct CDR3 sequences, and roughly 20% are seen once. Of the sample, about 12% falls within the top ten clones.

The clonotype originates from a male donor with ankylosing spondylitis or in good health (not recorded which). Sequencing input: blood, either unsorted or a sorted T cell fraction (not recorded which). The sequence is built from TRBV7-9 and TRBJ2-5, with 9 bases aligning to TRBD2. The sequence in DNA is TGTGCCAGCAGCTTAGTAGCGGGGGCGGAGGAGACCCAGTACTTC. Its protein product is CASSLVAGAEETQYF.